The 20 T cell receptor beta chains in this list originate from one sample, sequenced in a study of shared T cell receptors in the human thymus. The assay was immunoSEQ multiplex PCR, and TCRdb's table has in-frame clones only and misses some. The profile covers 500,000 to 850,000 clones, with about 87% appearing a single time and roughly 0.0087% taken by the ten largest. A further study also used this sample, focusing on human thymus T cells.

What was sequenced was thymocytes. The receptor set was obtained from a boy under two years old with a congenital heart defect.

This clone was counted a few times. The CDR3 nucleotides are TGTGCCAGCAGTTTATTCCAGGGCGGTAACGCTGAAGCTTTCTTT. Translation gives CASSLFQGGNAEAFF. The rearrangement joins TRBV27 to TRBJ1-1; possibly TRBD1 for D (5 bases). The ends were cut back, 1 base at V and 6 bases at J, with 15 bases in the middle. The CDR3 runs to 15 residues. CDR1 MNHEY and CDR2 SMNVEV come from the germline V gene (reference sequence).

The chain is built from TRBV7-6 and TRBJ2-1, with 12 positions matching TRBD2. The CDR3 covers 15 residues. Germline V gene sequence: CDR1 SGHVS, CDR2 FNYEAQ. The junction had 8 bases not matched to a gene; V was cut back by 6 bases and J by 8 bases. CDR3 loop: CASRLRTSGNHEQFF. In nucleotides, the CDR3 is TGTGCCAGCAGACTACGGACTAGCGGGAATCATGAGCAGTTCTTC.

This sequence joins TRBV29-1 and TRBJ2-2, with TRBD2 as a possible D gene (5 bases). CDR1 and CDR2 (germline): SQVTM, ANQGSEA. The CDR3 is 15 residues long. The V end was cut by 8 bases, the J end by 2 bases, with 18 bases between. The CDR3 loop reads CSRIRGGVNTGELFF. As DNA, the CDR3 is TGCAGCCGGATACGTGGAGGCGTTAACACCGGGGAGCTGTTTTTT.

The rearrangement uses TRBV6-5 and TRBJ2-3; 7 nucleotides line up with TRBD1. Germline lookup yields CDR1 MNHEY and CDR2 SVGAGI. Trimming at V came to 2 bases and at J to 2 bases, leaving 7 bases not matched to a gene. The CDR3 consists of 16 residues. The CDR3 bases are TGTGCCAGCAGTTACCTTTGGACAGGCCACACAGATACGCAGTATTTT. Amino acids: CASSYLWTGHTDTQYF.

The rearrangement uses TRBV27 and TRBJ2-1, with TRBD2 matching over 10 bases. The CDR3 covers 14 residues. J gave up 5 bases and V 6 bases, and 4 bases lay outside the gene matches. The V gene's germline CDR1 is MNHEY and CDR2 SMNVEV (reference sequence). CDR3 nucleotide sequence: TGTGCCAGCAGACTAGCGGGGCTGAACAATGAGCAGTTCTTC. It is translated as CASRLAGLNNEQFF.

The chain is built from TRBV2 and TRBJ1-2, with D unclear. Looked up from germline, CDR1 is SNHLY and CDR2 is FYNNEI. V gave up 2 bases and J gave up 4 bases, with 8 bases separating them. The CDR3 is 13 residues long. The CDR3 loop is CASSEMSGYGYTF. CDR3 bases: TGTGCCAGCAGTGAAATGTCAGGCTATGGCTACACCTTC.

Comment on this clone: Different DNA sequences within this sample yield the same CDR3. This rearrangement joins TRBV18 to TRBJ2-7; TRBD2 agrees at 7 bases. Trimming removed 6 bases from V and 3 bases from J; junction bases left unmatched: 5. The CDR3 extends over 13 amino acids. Germline V gene lookup returns CDR1 KGHSH and CDR2 LQKENI. Written as DNA, the CDR3 is TGTGCCAGCTCCCCTCCTAGCGGCTACGAGCAGTACTTC. The encoded protein is CASSPPSGYEQYF.

This rearrangement joins TRBV7-8 to TRBJ2-7, with 7 bases matching TRBD1. The CDR3 is 15 residues long. Germline V CDR1 and CDR2: SGHVS, FQNEAQ. V shed 2 bases and J 3 bases; nucleotides not matched to a gene: 7. CDR3 sequence: CASSLLDRPSYEQYF. CDR3 nucleotides: TGTGCCAGCAGCTTATTGGACAGGCCGAGCTACGAGCAGTACTTC. The variable domain in full, completed from reference TRBV7-8 and TRBJ2-7, reads GAGVSQSPRYKVAKRGQDVALRCDPISGHVSLFWYQQALGQGPEFLTYFQNEAQLDKSGLPSDRFFAERPEGSVSTLKIQRTQQEDSAVYLCASSLLDRPSYEQYFGPGTRLTVT.

The genes are TRBV6-4 and TRBJ2-3; D gene ambiguous. CDR3 length equals 15 residues. Germline CDR1 and CDR2: MRHNA and SNTAGT. With 0 bases removed from V and 2 bases from J, the gap between germline ends came to 9 bases. In nucleotides, the CDR3 is TGTGCCAGCAGTGACTCCGGCAGGAACACAGATACGCAGTATTTT. Its protein product is CASSDSGRNTDTQYF.

The chain carries TRBV28 and TRBJ1-2; 9 bases agree with TRBD1. After removal of 5 bases from V and 6 bases from J, the junction contained 4 bases not matched to a gene. Germline V gene sequence: CDR1 MDHEN, CDR2 SYDVKM. CDR3 length: 13 residues. The chain's CDR3 is CASSTTGGNGYTF. DNA of the CDR3: TGTGCCAGCAGTACCACAGGGGGCAATGGCTACACCTTC.

The table lists this clone with a few counts. CDR3 amino acids: CASSSRTSGRNEQYF. The CDR3 region has the DNA TGTGCCAGCAGCTCACGGACTAGCGGGAGGAACGAGCAGTACTTC. This chain uses TRBV5-4 with TRBJ2-7, with 14 nucleotides matching TRBD2. The germline CDR1 and CDR2 sequences are SGHNT and YYREEE (reference sequence). V shed 3 bases and J 5 bases; nucleotides not matched to a gene: 4. This CDR3 region has 15 residues.

The V call is TRBV5-5, the J call TRBJ2-5; tentatively, D is TRBD2 (6 bases). V was shortened by 2 bases and J by 2 bases, with 16 bases between the two germline ends. Per germline, CDR1 SGHKS and CDR2 YYEKEE (reference sequence). This CDR3 has 16 residues. CDR3 region: CASSFNSGDVQETQYF. The CDR3 nucleotides are TGTGCCAGCAGCTTTAATAGCGGCGACGTTCAAGAGACCCAGTACTTC.

V gene TRBV27 combines with J gene TRBJ2-7; 9 positions agree with TRBD1. CDR1 and CDR2 (germline): MNHEY, SMNVEV (reference sequence). V trimming: 6 bases; J trimming: 0 bases; junction bases outside the gene matches: 6. This CDR3 contains 15 residues. DNA of the CDR3: TGTGCCAGCAGGTCGGGACAGGGCGGCTCCTACGAGCAGTACTTC. Its protein product is CASRSGQGGSYEQYF.

This rearrangement joins TRBV5-1 to TRBJ2-7; TRBD1 aligns across 11 bases. The length of the CDR3 is 16 residues. Germline trimming cut 3 bases from V and 6 bases from J; bases unmatched to any gene: 11. Germline CDR1 is SGHRS and CDR2 is YFSETQ. The CDR3 protein is CASSWAPQDRGREQYF. The CDR3, as DNA: TGCGCCAGCAGCTGGGCTCCGCAGGACAGGGGGCGCGAGCAGTACTTC.

The sample holds one count of this clone. The rearrangement uses TRBV5-4 and TRBJ2-5, with D perhaps TRBD2 (6 bases). The V gene's germline CDR1 is SGHNT and CDR2 YYREEE (reference sequence). The CDR3 runs 15 residues. Between the trimmed V and J ends, which lost 3 bases and 1 base, there was a span of 13 bases. The CDR3 coding sequence is TGTGCCAGCAGCTCCCGGGGACTGCCCCAAGAGACCCAGTACTTC. It translates to CASSSRGLPQETQYF.

The chain combines TRBV4-1 with TRBJ1-6, with a weak D call TRBD1 (6 bases). CDR1 MGHRA and CDR2 YSYEKL come from the germline V gene. This CDR3 is 16 amino acids long. Trimming left V 3 bases short and J 8 bases short, with 17 bases between. The CDR3 sequence: CASSHVKGQRHSPLHF. CDR3 sequence (DNA): TGCGCCAGCAGCCATGTAAAGGGACAACGGCATTCACCCCTCCACTTT.

The CDR3 nucleotides are TGTGCCAGCAGCTTAGATTGGGGGGGCCATGAGCAGTTCTTC. The encoded protein is CASSLDWGGHEQFF. The chain carries TRBV11-3 and TRBJ2-1, with a possible D match to TRBD2 (7 bases). Trimming cost V 0 bases and J 8 bases, with 11 bases left between them. The CDR3 totals 14 residues. Germline assignment: CDR1 SGHNT and CDR2 YENEEA.

This chain joins TRBV5-1 and TRBJ2-7; the match to TRBD1 covers 7 bases. The CDR3 is made up of 17 amino acids. From germline, CDR1 is SGHRS and CDR2 YFSETQ. With 4 bases clipped from V and 3 bases from J, the junction kept 16 bases outside the gene matches. CDR3 amino acids: CASSPESQDRAGYEQYF. In DNA form, the CDR3 reads TGCGCCAGCAGCCCGGAAAGTCAAGACAGGGCTGGCTACGAGCAGTACTTC.

The gene calls are TRBV7-8 and TRBJ1-1, with D perhaps matching TRBD1 (6 bases). The CDR3 is 15 residues long. Germline assignment: CDR1 SGHVS and CDR2 FQNEAQ. With 5 bases removed from V and 3 bases from J, the gap between germline ends came to 16 bases. The CDR3 DNA reads as TGTGCCAGCAGCCCTAGGGGGGGGCGTGACACTGAAGCTTTCTTT. Its protein product is CASSPRGGRDTEAFF.

DNA for the CDR3: TGTGCCAGCAGCTTACGACAGGGACAAGAGACCCAGTACTTC. It yields the protein CASSLRQGQETQYF. The genes are TRBV7-2 and TRBJ2-5, with 7 bases matching TRBD1. The CDR3 contains 14 residues. After removal of 2 bases from V and 2 bases from J, the junction contained 2 bases not matched to a gene. In germline, CDR1 is SGHTA, CDR2 FQGNSA. Using reference TRBV7-2 and TRBJ2-5 for the parts outside the CDR3, the full variable domain is GAGVSQSPSNKVTEKGKDVELRCDPISGHTALYWYRQSLGQGLEFLIYFQGNSAPDKSGLPSDRFSAERTGGSVSTLTIQRTQQEDSAVYLCASSLRQGQETQYFGPGTRLLVL.